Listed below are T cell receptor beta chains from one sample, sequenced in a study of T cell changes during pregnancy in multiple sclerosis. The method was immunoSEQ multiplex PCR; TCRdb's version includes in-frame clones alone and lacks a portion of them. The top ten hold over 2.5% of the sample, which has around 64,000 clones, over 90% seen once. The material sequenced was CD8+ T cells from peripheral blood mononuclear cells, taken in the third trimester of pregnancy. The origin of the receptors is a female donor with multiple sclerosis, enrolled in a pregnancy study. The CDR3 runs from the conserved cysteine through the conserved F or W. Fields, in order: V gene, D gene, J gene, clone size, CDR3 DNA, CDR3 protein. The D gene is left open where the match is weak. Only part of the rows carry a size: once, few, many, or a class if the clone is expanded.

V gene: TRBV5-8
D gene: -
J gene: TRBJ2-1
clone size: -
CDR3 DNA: TGTGCCAGCAGCCCAGAGATGCGCGGCTACAATGAGCAGTTCTTC
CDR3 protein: CASSPEMRGYNEQFF

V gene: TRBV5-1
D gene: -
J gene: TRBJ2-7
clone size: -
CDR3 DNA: TGCGCCAGCAGTTACCCCGGACAGCTAACCTACGAGCAGTACTTC
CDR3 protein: CASSYPGQLTYEQYF

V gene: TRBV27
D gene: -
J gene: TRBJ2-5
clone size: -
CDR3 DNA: TGTGCCAGCAGTTGGACTAACCAAGAGACCCAGTACTTC
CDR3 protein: CASSWTNQETQYF

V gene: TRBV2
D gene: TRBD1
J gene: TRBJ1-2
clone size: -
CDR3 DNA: TGTGCCAGCACTTACGGACGGGACAGAGATAATGGCTACACCTTC
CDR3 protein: CASTYGRDRDNGYTF

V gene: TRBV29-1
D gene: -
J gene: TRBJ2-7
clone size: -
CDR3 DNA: TGCAGCGTTGTAGGCCTTCTCGGGGGGCTTCACTCCTACGAGCAGTACTTC
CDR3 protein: CSVVGLLGGLHSYEQYF

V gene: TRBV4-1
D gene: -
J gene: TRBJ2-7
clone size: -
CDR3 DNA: TGCGCCAGCAGCCTCGACCCCGGGACCTACGAGCAGTACTTC
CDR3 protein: CASSLDPGTYEQYF

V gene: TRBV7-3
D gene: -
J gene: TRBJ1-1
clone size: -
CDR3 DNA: TGTGCCAGCAGCTTCGCGGGGGGCACTGAAGCTTTCTTT
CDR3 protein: CASSFAGGTEAFF

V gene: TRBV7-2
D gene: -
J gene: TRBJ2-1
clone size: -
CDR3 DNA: TGTGCCAGCAGCTTGAGGGATAGGTACAATGAGCAGTTCTTC
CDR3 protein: CASSLRDRYNEQFF

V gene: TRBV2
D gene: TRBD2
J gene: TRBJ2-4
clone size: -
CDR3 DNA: TGTGCCAGCAGTGAAGCGGGAGCGGGATGGGCCAAAAACATTCAGTACTTC
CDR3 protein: CASSEAGAGWAKNIQYF

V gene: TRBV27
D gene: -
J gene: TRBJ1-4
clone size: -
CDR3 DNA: TGTGCCAGCAGTTTACAACAGGGCGCTGAAAAACTGTTTTTT
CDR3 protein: CASSLQQGAEKLFF

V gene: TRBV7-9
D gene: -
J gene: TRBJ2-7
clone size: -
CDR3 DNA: TGTGCCAGCAGCTTAGTACCAGGGGAGTCCTACGAGCAGTACTTC
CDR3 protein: CASSLVPGESYEQYF

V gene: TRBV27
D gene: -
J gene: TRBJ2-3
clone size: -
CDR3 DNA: TGTGCCAGCAGTTTTCAGGGAAGCACAGATACGCAGTATTTT
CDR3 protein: CASSFQGSTDTQYF

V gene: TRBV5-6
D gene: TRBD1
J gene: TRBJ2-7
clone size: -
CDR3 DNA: TGTGCCAGCAGCCCCGGGACAGGGGTCTACGAGCAGTACTTC
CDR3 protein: CASSPGTGVYEQYF

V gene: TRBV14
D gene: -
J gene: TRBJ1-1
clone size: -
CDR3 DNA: TGTGCCAGCAGCCAAGAGGAGCCTTTAATCATGAACACTGAAGCTTTCTTT
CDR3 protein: CASSQEEPLIMNTEAFF

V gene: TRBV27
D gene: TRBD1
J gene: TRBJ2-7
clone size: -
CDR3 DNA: TGTGCCAGCAGTTTACGGGACAGGTCCTACGAGCAGTACTTC
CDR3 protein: CASSLRDRSYEQYF

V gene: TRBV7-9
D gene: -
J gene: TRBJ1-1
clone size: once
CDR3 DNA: TGTGCCAGCAGCTTAGCGCGCAGGGGCGCTGAAGCTTTCTTT
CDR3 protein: CASSLARRGAEAFF

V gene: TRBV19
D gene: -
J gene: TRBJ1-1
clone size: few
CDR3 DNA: TGTGCCAGTAGCATTGCCGCAGGGAACACTGAAGCTTTCTTT
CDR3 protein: CASSIAAGNTEAFF

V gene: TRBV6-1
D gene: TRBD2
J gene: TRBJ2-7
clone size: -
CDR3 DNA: TGTGCCAGCAGTGAAACGGGGGAGGGTAGCCACGAGCAGTACTTC
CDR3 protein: CASSETGEGSHEQYF

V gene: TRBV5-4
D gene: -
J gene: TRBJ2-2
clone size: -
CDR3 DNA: TGTGCCAGCAGCTGGGGGGCCGGGGAGCTGTTTTTT
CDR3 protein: CASSWGAGELFF

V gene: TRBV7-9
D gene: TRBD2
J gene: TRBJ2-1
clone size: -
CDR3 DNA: TGTGCCAGCAGCTCGACTAGCGGGAGTCCCTACAATGAGCAGTTCTTC
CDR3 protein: CASSSTSGSPYNEQFF

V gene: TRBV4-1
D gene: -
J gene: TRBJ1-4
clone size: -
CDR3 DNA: TGCGCCAGCAGCCAAGCGGCCCCAGCGGCTAATGAAAAACTGTTTTTT
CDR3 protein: CASSQAAPAANEKLFF

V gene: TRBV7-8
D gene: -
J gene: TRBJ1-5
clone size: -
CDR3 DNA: TGTGCCAGCAGCACCCAAAGAGGTCATCAGCCCCAGCATTTT
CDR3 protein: CASSTQRGHQPQHF

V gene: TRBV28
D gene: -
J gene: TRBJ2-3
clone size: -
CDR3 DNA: TGTGCCAGCACCCGGGACACAAGCACCACAGATACGCAGTATTTT
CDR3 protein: CASTRDTSTTDTQYF

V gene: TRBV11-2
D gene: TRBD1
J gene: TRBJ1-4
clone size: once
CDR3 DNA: TGTGCCAGCAGCACGAGACAGGGGACTAATGAAAAACTGTTTTTT
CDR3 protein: CASSTRQGTNEKLFF

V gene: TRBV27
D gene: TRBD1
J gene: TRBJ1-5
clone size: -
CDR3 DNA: TGTGCCAGCAGTTTAGGCGCGGACAGGCAATATCGGCATCAGCCCCAGCATTTT
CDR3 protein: CASSLGADRQYRHQPQHF

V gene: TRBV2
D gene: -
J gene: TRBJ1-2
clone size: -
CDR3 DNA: TGTGCCAGCAGTGAAGCGCCGTCCCAGGGCCACTATGGCTACACCTTC
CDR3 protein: CASSEAPSQGHYGYTF

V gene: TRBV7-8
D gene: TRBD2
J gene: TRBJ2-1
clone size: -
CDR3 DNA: TGTGCCAGCAACAGACTAGCGGGAGGCAATGAGCAGTTCTTC
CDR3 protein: CASNRLAGGNEQFF

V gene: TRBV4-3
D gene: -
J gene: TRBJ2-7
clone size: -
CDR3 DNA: TGCGCCAGCAGCCAAGGGGTACGGACAGCTGTAGTACAGTACTTC
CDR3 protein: CASSQGVRTAVVQYF

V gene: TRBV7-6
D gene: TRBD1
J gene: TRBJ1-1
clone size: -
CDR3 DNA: TGTGCCAGCAGCTCATTACCGGGACAGGGAAACACTGAAGCTTTCTTT
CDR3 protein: CASSSLPGQGNTEAFF

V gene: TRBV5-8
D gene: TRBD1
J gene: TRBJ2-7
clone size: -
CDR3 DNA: TGTGCCAGCAGCGAGGGACAGGGACCTGTTTACGAGCAGTACTTC
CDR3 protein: CASSEGQGPVYEQYF

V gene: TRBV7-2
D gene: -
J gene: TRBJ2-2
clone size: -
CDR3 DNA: TGTGCCAGCAGCCCACTCATGACTACCTACACCGGGGAGCTGTTTTTT
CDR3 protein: CASSPLMTTYTGELFF

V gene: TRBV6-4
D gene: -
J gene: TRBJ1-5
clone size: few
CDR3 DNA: TGTGCCAGCAGTGAAAGGGGCCATCAGCCCCAGCATTTT
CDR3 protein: CASSERGHQPQHF

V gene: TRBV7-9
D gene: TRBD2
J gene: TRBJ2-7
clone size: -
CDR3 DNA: TGTGCCAGCAGCGCACTAGCGGGAGGCGAGCAGTACTTC
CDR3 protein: CASSALAGGEQYF

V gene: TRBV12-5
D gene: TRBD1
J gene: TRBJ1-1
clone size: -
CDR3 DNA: TGTGCTAGTGGTTTGGGACAGGGATACACTGAAGCTTTCTTT
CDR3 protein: CASGLGQGYTEAFF

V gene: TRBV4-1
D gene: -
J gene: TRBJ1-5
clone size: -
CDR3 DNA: TGCGCCAGCAGCCAAGTGGGCACTTCCCAGCCCCAGCATTTT
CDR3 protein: CASSQVGTSQPQHF

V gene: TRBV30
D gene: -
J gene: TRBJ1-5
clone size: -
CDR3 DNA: TGTGCCTTGCGCCTTGGCACAGTGTCGGATCAGCCCCAGCATTTT
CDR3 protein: CALRLGTVSDQPQHF

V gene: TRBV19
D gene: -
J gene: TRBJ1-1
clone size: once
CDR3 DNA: TGTGCCAGTAGTATAGTACGGGGGACGGGCACTGAAGCTTTCTTT
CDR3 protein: CASSIVRGTGTEAFF

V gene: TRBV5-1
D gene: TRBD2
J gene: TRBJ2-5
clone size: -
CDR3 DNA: TGCGCCAGCAGCGGGGGGAGGGGCCCTCAAGAGACCCAGTACTTC
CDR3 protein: CASSGGRGPQETQYF

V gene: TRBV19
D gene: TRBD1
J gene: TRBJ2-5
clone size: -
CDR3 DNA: TGTGCCAGTAGTATGGGACAGGGTTTCCAAGAGACCCAGTACTTC
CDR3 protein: CASSMGQGFQETQYF

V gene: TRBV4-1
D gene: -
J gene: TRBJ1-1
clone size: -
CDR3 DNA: TGCGCCAGCAGCCAAGATAGCCCTGAAGCTTTCTTT
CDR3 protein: CASSQDSPEAFF

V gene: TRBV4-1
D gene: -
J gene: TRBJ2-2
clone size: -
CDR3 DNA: TGCGCCAGCAGCCAAGGACAAGTAAACACCGGGGAGCTGTTTTTT
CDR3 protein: CASSQGQVNTGELFF

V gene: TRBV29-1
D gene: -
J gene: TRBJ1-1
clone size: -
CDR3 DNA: TGCAGCGTTGAAGTACGGGGTAGTCCTGAAGCTTTCTTT
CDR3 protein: CSVEVRGSPEAFF

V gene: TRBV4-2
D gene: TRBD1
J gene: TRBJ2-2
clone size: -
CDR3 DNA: TGTGCCAGCAGCCAAGTCTCCTCGACAGGGGGCTTGAACACCGGGGAGCTGTTTTTT
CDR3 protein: CASSQVSSTGGLNTGELFF

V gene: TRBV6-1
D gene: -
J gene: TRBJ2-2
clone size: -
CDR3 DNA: TGTGCCAGCCATAAGCTGAACACCGGGGAGCTGTTTTTT
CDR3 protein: CASHKLNTGELFF

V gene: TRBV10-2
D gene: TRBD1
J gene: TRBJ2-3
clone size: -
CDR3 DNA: TGCGCCAGTGCTTACCCGGGACAGGGGGCGGGAGATACGCAGTATTTT
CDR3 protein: CASAYPGQGAGDTQYF

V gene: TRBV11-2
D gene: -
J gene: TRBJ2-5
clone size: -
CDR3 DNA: TGTGCCAGCAGCTTTCCCCAAAGGAGTCGGGTAGAGACCCAGTACTTC
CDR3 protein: CASSFPQRSRVETQYF

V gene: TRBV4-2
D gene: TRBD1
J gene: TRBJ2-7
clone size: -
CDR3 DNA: TGTGCCAGCAGCCAGCCACCGGGACAGGGGAGCTACGAGCAGTACTTC
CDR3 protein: CASSQPPGQGSYEQYF

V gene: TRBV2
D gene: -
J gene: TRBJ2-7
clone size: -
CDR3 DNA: TGTGCCAGCAGGGAGGGACGCTACGAGCAGTACTTC
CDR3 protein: CASREGRYEQYF